This T cell receptor (beta chain) was observed in a study of shared clonotypes between healthy human individuals. Assay used: immunoSEQ multiplex PCR; TCRdb lists only in-frame clones, some missing. The repertoire holds about 490,000 clones, less than 80% seen once, with 10% to 15% in the top ten. The V and J ends lost 3 bases and 6 bases respectively, with 10 bases between them. The CDR3 runs 13 residues. CDR1 and CDR2 (germline): SGHDN, FVKESK. The rearrangement links TRBV14 to TRBJ2-3; D may be TRBD2 (6 bases). The TCR sequence derives from a woman between 40 and 55 years old in good health. Some clones in this sample may be carry-over from other donors' samples. Sequencing was done on a sample of PBMCs. The CDR3 bases are TGTGCCAGCAGCCAGACTAGAACGGATACGCAGTATTTT. Translating it yields CASSQTRTDTQYF.